The 13 T cell receptor beta chains below were found in one sample sequenced in a study of blood T cells in healthy people across ages. Primers used in a second PCR of about 6 to 11 cycles were a sample-barcoded 5' primer and a J-beta primer mix. TCRdb processed the 5' RACE reads anew with MiXCR; each CDR3 protein has one entry. The data hold 380,000 or so distinct CDR3 sequences, with 45% to 65% observed a single time. Sequencing used blood. These receptors were obtained from a man aged 55 to 69 in good health.

The chain couples TRBV4-3 to TRBJ2-7, with unresolved D. V was clipped by 0 bases and J by 3 bases, with 9 bases between them. This CDR3 region has 14 residues. Germline values: CDR1 LGHNA, CDR2 YSLEER. CDR3: CASSQDRIIYEQYF. In DNA form, the CDR3 reads TGCGCCAGCAGCCAAGATAGGATCATCTACGAGCAGTACTTC.

The chain uses TRBV5-1 and TRBJ2-7, with a possible D match to TRBD1 (6 bases). The CDR3 spans 15 residues. The V end was cut by 0 bases, the J end by 1 base, with 11 bases between. Germline assignment: CDR1 SGHRS and CDR2 YFSETQ. DNA of the CDR3: TGCGCCAGCAGCTTGGCGCCAGGGGATTCCTACGAGCAGTACTTC. This codes for CASSLAPGDSYEQYF.

The chain recombines TRBV12-3 or TRBV12-4 with TRBJ2-5; 9 nucleotides line up with TRBD2. The J call could be wrong; TRBJ2-7 is a better fit for the DNA end. This CDR3 spans 15 amino acids. The CDR3 bases are TGTGCCAGCAGTTTTGGGGCGGGAGGGGCCTACGAGCAGTACTTC. Protein: CASSFGAGGAYEQYF.

The chain links TRBV2 to TRBJ1-6; 10 bases align to TRBD1. Germline CDR1 and CDR2: SNHLY and FYNNEI. The V segment lost 6 bases and the J segment 7 bases; nucleotides outside the gene matches: 6. This CDR3 has 15 amino acids. CDR3 region: CASRGQGNANSPLHF. For the CDR3, the DNA is TGTGCCAGCAGGGGACAGGGGAATGCGAATTCACCCCTCCACTTT.

The rearrangement joins TRBV11-2 to TRBJ2-1; no firm D call. The CDR3 has 14 amino acids. Trimming pared 1 base from V and 6 bases from J, leaving 10 bases between. Germline V lookup: CDR1 SGHAT, CDR2 FQNNGV. The CDR3 is CASSLGDNSNEQFF. CDR3 nucleotide sequence: TGTGCCAGCAGCTTAGGTGATAACTCCAATGAGCAGTTCTTC.

This chain joins TRBV25-1 and TRBJ2-2, with D possibly TRBD2 on 5 matching bases. The V end lost 5 bases, the J end lost 2 bases, and 15 bases lay between the germline ends. The germline gives CDR1 MGHDK, CDR2 SYGVNS. The CDR3 has 16 residues. CDR3 in amino acids: CASSPRVGSNTGELFF. In DNA, the CDR3 is TGTGCCAGCAGTCCCCGAGTTGGGAGTAACACCGGGGAGCTGTTTTTT. Using reference TRBV25-1 and TRBJ2-2 for the parts outside the CDR3, the full variable domain is EADIYQTPRYLVIGTGKKITLECSQTMGHDKMYWYQQDPGMELHLIHYSYGVNSTEKGDLSSESTVSRIRTEHFPLTLESARPSHTSQYLCASSPRVGSNTGELFFGEGSRLTVL.

The table lists this clonotype with many counts. The chain couples TRBV21-1 to TRBJ2-3; the table's D call, TRBD2, has no DNA check behind it. TRBV21-1 is listed as a pseudogene. This CDR3 is 17 amino acids long. The CDR3 loop reads CASSREQRGEPTDTQYF. DNA for the CDR3: TGTGCCAGCAGCAGAGAGCAGCGGGGTGAGCCCACAGATACGCAGTATTTT.

This chain uses TRBV5-8 with TRBJ1-6; D uncertain. Germline V CDR1 and CDR2: SGHTS, YDEGEE. V shed 6 bases and J shed 4 bases, with 11 bases lying between them. The CDR3 is made up of 14 amino acids. The CDR3 reads CASTAGGYNSPLHF. CDR3 coding DNA: TGTGCCAGCACCGCGGGCGGATATAATTCACCCCTCCACTTT.

The chain is built from TRBV20-1 and TRBJ2-3; D possibly corresponds to TRBD2 (6 bases). Germline lookup yields CDR1 DFQATT and CDR2 SNEGSKA (reference sequence). Trimming took off 2 bases at V and 5 bases at J, with 14 bases between the two ends. CDR3 size: 14 residues. CDR3 DNA sequence: TGCAGTGCTAGATGGACCCCCGGGAGAGATACGCAGTATTTT. Its translation: CSARWTPGRDTQYF.

The chain combines TRBV6-5 with TRBJ2-1; 8 bases agree with TRBD2. After removal of 10 bases from V and 3 bases from J, the junction contained 5 bases not matched to a gene. Germline values: CDR1 MNHEY, CDR2 SVGAGI. The CDR3 loop spans 13 amino acids. Here the CDR3 reads CAIGGRFYNEQFF. The CDR3 DNA sequence: TGTGCCATAGGCGGGAGGTTCTACAATGAGCAGTTCTTC.

V and J are TRBV7-2 and TRBJ2-5; 10 bases line up with TRBD2. CDR3 length: 14 amino acids. With V trimmed by 6 bases and J by 2 bases, 3 bases remained unmatched. The germline V gene encodes CDR1 SGHTA and CDR2 FQGNSA. The CDR3 here is CASRPGLAQETQYF. DNA of the CDR3: TGTGCCAGCAGACCGGGACTAGCGCAAGAGACCCAGTACTTC.

This clonotype was recorded at least ten times. The V call is TRBV19, the J call TRBJ1-6; no definite D call. Germline V gene data show CDR1 as LNHDA and CDR2 as SQIVND (reference sequence). The germline V and J ends were trimmed by 5 bases and 6 bases, with 11 bases remaining between them. The CDR3 extends over 14 amino acids. The CDR3: CASSPGASNSPLHF. Written as DNA, the CDR3 is TGTGCCAGTAGTCCCGGAGCTTCTAATTCACCCCTCCACTTT. The full variable domain, rest sourced from reference TRBV19 and TRBJ1-6, is DGGITQSPKYLFRKEGQNVTLSCEQNLNHDAMYWYRQDPGQGLRLIYYSQIVNDFQKGDIAEGYSVSREKKESFPLTVTSAQKNPTAFYLCASSPGASNSPLHFGNGTRLTVT.

CDR3 sequence: CASSQDKRLAGDTGELFF. In nucleotides, the CDR3 is TGTGCCAGCAGCCAAGATAAACGGCTAGCGGGAGACACCGGGGAGCTGTTTTTT. This chain joins TRBV4-2 and TRBJ2-2; 10 positions agree with TRBD2. Unmatched junction bases numbered 7, after V lost 0 bases and J lost 3 bases. The CDR3 covers 18 residues. Germline lookup yields CDR1 LGHNA and CDR2 YNFKEQ.